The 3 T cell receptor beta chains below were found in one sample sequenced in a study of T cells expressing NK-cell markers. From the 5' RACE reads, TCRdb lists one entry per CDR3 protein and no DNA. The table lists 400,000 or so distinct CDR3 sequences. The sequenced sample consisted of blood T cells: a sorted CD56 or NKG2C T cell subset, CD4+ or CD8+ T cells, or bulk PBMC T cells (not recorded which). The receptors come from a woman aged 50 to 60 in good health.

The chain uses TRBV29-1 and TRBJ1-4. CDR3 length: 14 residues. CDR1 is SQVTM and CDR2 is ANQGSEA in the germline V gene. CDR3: CSVADGTTNEKLFF.

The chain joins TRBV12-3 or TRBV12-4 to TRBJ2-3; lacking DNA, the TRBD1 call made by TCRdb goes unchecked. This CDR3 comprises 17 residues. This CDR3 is CASSASPRERSADTQYF.

CDR3 protein: CASSYSPSRVRADTQYF. The chain uses TRBV6-6 and TRBJ2-3; the TCRdb call, TRBD2, lacks DNA for checking. This CDR3 contains 17 residues. Germline loops: CDR1 MNHNY, CDR2 SVGAGI (reference sequence).